The 32 T cell receptor beta chains below come from one sample, sequenced in a study of blood T cells in healthy people across ages. Next came a second PCR, run for about 6 to 11 cycles, which used a sample-barcoded 5' primer along with a J-beta primer mix. TCRdb reanalysed the 5' RACE reads using MiXCR and keeps one entry per CDR3 protein. The data contain 1.5 million to 2 million distinct CDR3 sequences, less than 50% of them seen just once; the ten biggest clones take up 2.1%. The sequencing sample was made of blood. These receptors came from a woman between 40 and 55 years old in good health.

This clonotype was found a few times. This chain links TRBV6-2 or TRBV6-3 with TRBJ2-3; 12 bases are a match to TRBD2. CDR1 is MNHEY, CDR2 SVGEGT, per germline. V was pared by 8 bases and J by 2 bases, with 5 bases of the junction left unmatched. The CDR3 consists of 15 residues. The CDR3 loop is CASWPSGGATDTQYF. For the CDR3, the DNA is TGTGCCAGCTGGCCTAGCGGGGGGGCCACAGATACGCAGTATTTT.

This rearrangement joins TRBV7-8 to TRBJ2-3; TRBD2 matches 11 bases. CDR3 size: 16 residues. J lost 2 bases, V lost 6 bases, and 7 bases had no gene match. From germline, CDR1 is SGHVS and CDR2 FQNEAQ. CDR3 DNA: TGTGCCAGCAGGGCCGGGACTAGCGGATACACAGATACGCAGTATTTT. The encoded protein is CASRAGTSGYTDTQYF.

This chain connects TRBV6-2 or TRBV6-3 to TRBJ2-6; D could derive from TRBD1 or TRBD2 (5 bases each). V was clipped by 0 bases and J by 2 bases, with 8 bases between them. The CDR3 has 16 residues. Germline CDR1 reads MNHEY; CDR2 reads SVGEGT. The CDR3 here is CASSYSVGAGANVLTF. The CDR3 nucleotides are TGTGCCAGCAGTTACTCGGTGGGGGCTGGGGCCAACGTCCTGACTTTC.

This chain uses TRBV7-9 with TRBJ1-1; 12 nucleotides match TRBD1. Looked up from germline, CDR1 is SEHNR and CDR2 is FQNEAQ (reference sequence). V shed 1 base and J 1 base; nucleotides not matched to a gene: 7. CDR3 length: 18 residues. The CDR3 spells CASSLVGGQGARNTEAFF. The CDR3 region has the DNA TGTGCCAGCAGCTTAGTTGGGGGACAGGGGGCACGGAACACTGAAGCTTTCTTT.

This clonotype was seen a handful of times. The chain links TRBV20-1 to TRBJ2-5; TRBD2 aligns across 15 bases. The germline CDR1 and CDR2 sequences are DFQATT and SNEGSKA (reference sequence). The trim removed 6 bases at V and 11 bases at J, leaving 10 bases unmatched. The CDR3 length is 14 residues. The CDR3 coding sequence is TGCAGTGCCAGGACTAGCGGGGGGGCCTTGGAGCAGTACTTC. This codes for CSARTSGGALEQYF.

This rearrangement joins TRBV7-9 to TRBJ2-3; 7 nucleotides line up with TRBD1. After removal of 5 bases from V and 1 base from J, the junction contained 6 bases not matched to a gene. This CDR3 region has 15 residues. CDR1 is SEHNR, CDR2 FQNEAQ, per germline (reference sequence). The CDR3 nucleotides are TGTGCCAGCAGCATTTCCACAGGGGGCACAGATACGCAGTATTTT. The encoded protein is CASSISTGGTDTQYF.

This chain joins TRBV5-1 and TRBJ2-1; a weak D match, TRBD1 (6 bases). Looked up from germline, CDR1 is SGHRS and CDR2 is YFSETQ. V was pared by 1 base and J by 8 bases, with 10 bases between. This CDR3 contains 13 residues. The CDR3 loop reads CASSLPGEYEQFF. DNA of the CDR3: TGCGCCAGCAGCTTGCCAGGGGAATATGAGCAGTTCTTC. The full variable domain, its missing parts supplied by reference TRBV5-1 and TRBJ2-1, is KAGVTQTPRYLIKTRGQQVTLSCSPISGHRSVSWYQQTPGQGLQFLFEYFSETQRNKGNFPGRFSGRQFSNSRSEMNVSTLELGDSALYLCASSLPGEYEQFFGPGTRLTVL.

This clonotype was seen a few times. The chain is built from TRBV6-5 and TRBJ2-3, with D unclear. CDR3 length: 14 residues. Trimming pared 8 bases from V and 0 bases from J, leaving 12 bases between. The V gene's germline CDR1 is MNHEY and CDR2 SVGAGI. The CDR3 spells CASRAGPSTDTQYF. The CDR3 DNA follows: TGTGCCAGCCGGGCAGGACCCAGCACAGATACGCAGTATTTT.

The rearrangement links TRBV20-1 to TRBJ1-2; no clear D gene. The CDR3 extends over 15 amino acids. CDR1 is DFQATT and CDR2 is SNEGSKA in the germline V gene (reference sequence). Trimming shortened V by 0 bases and J by 4 bases, and 15 bases separated the two germline ends. The CDR3 DNA reads TGCAGTGCTAGAGATTTCCAAGTAATCGGCTATGGCTACACCTTC. Protein sequence: CSARDFQVIGYGYTF.

This clonotype was counted a single time. One end of the junction is discordant with germline, which a read error may explain. The chain couples TRBV4-3 to TRBJ2-2; no clear D. Germline values: CDR1 LGHNA, CDR2 YSLEER. This CDR3 spans 13 amino acids. In DNA, the CDR3 is TGCGCCAGCAGCGAACCTGGTCCCGGAGAGCTGTTTTTT. Translated: CASSEPGPGELFF.

This clonotype was counted only a few times. The chain employs TRBV28 and TRBJ2-1; tentatively, D is TRBD2 (6 bases). The closer fit of TRBJ2-7 to the DNA end suggests the J call may be wrong. From germline, CDR1 is MDHEN and CDR2 SYDVKM. This CDR3 region has 15 residues. The chain's CDR3 is CASSFFGRGVNEQYF. CDR3 DNA: TGTGCCAGCAGTTTCTTCGGCCGCGGGGTCAATGAGCAGTACTTC.

J is TRBJ2-5 and V is TRBV27; 8 bases fit TRBD1. The DNA matches TRBJ2-7 better at its end, which makes the J call doubtful. Germline CDR1 is MNHEY and CDR2 is SMNVEV (reference sequence). The CDR3 has 15 amino acids. CDR3 protein: CASSFFSGGGYEQYF. In DNA, the CDR3 is TGTGCCAGCAGTTTTTTTTCAGGGGGCGGCTACGAGCAGTACTTC.

The genes are TRBV28 and TRBJ2-1; no clear D gene. Germline CDR1 MDHEN, CDR2 SYDVKM. Trimming cost V 3 bases and J 9 bases, with 12 bases left between them. The CDR3 is 13 residues long. CDR3 protein: CASSLNDLGEQFF. CDR3 nucleotides: TGTGCCAGCAGTTTGAACGATTTGGGTGAGCAGTTCTTC. The full variable domain, its missing parts supplied by reference TRBV28 and TRBJ2-1, is DVKVTQSSRYLVKRTGEKVFLECVQDMDHENMFWYRQDPGLGLRLIYFSYDVKMKEKGDIPEGYSVSREKKERFSLILESASTNQTSMYLCASSLNDLGEQFFGPGTRLTVL.

The CDR3 sequence: CASSYRTGGGDQPQHF. CDR3 nucleotide sequence: TGTGCCAGCAGTTATCGGACAGGGGGCGGCGATCAGCCCCAGCATTTT. The genes are TRBV6-5 and TRBJ1-5; 11 bases fit TRBD1. With 3 bases clipped from V and 5 bases from J, the junction kept 6 bases outside the gene matches. This CDR3 contains 16 residues. The germline gives CDR1 MNHEY, CDR2 SVGAGI.

In this sample, this clonotype turned up a few times. Here the CDR3 DNA reads TGTGCCAGCAGTTTTGGAGGGGTCAGTGAGCAGTTCTTC. Translated, it gives CASSFGGVSEQFF. J is TRBJ2-1 and V is TRBV27; perhaps TRBD2 as D (6 bases). With 3 bases removed from V and 9 bases from J, the gap between germline ends came to 12 bases. This CDR3 spans 13 amino acids. Germline lookup yields CDR1 MNHEY and CDR2 SMNVEV (reference sequence).

Notes on this clonotype: The germline gene is not matched at one end of the junction; a read error may be the cause. The rearrangement links TRBV28 to TRBJ1-6; 10 nucleotides line up with TRBD1. The germline V gene has CDR1 MDHEN and CDR2 SYDVKM. This CDR3 is built from 15 residues. The CDR3 loop reads CASSSPTGGHSPLHF. CDR3 in DNA: TGTGCCAGCAGTTCACCGACAGGGGGCCATTCACCCCTCCACTTC.

This CDR3 is CSAQYSKDSPLHF. Here the CDR3 DNA reads TGCAGTGCTCAATACTCCAAGGATTCACCCCTCCACTTT. The J gene is TRBJ1-6, the V gene TRBV20-1; D is unclear. This CDR3 comprises 13 residues. V lost 5 bases, J lost 8 bases, and 13 bases lay in between. The germline CDR1 and CDR2 sequences are DFQATT and SNEGSKA (reference sequence).

Points on this clonotype: Compared with germline, one end of the junction differs, possibly owing to a read error. The rearrangement joins TRBV28 to TRBJ1-6; D remains ambiguous. The CDR3 has 15 residues. Germline V lookup: CDR1 MDHEN, CDR2 SYDVKM. The CDR3 is CASSPRADHNSPLHF. For the CDR3, the DNA is TGTGCCAGCAGCCCCCGTGCGGACCATAATTCACCCCTCCATTTT.

In its sample, this clonotype was seen a few times. V gene TRBV5-1 combines with J gene TRBJ2-3; D may match TRBD1 or TRBD2 (5 bases each). This CDR3 has 15 amino acids. V shed 0 bases and J shed 2 bases, with 10 bases lying between them. The germline V gene has CDR1 SGHRS and CDR2 YFSETQ. The CDR3 spells CASSLEGRFTDTQYF. Written as DNA, the CDR3 is TGCGCCAGCAGCTTGGAGGGGAGATTCACAGATACGCAGTATTTT.

The sample holds a few counts of this clonotype. J is TRBJ2-1 and V is TRBV10-3; no clear D. Germline assignment: CDR1 ENHRY and CDR2 SYGVKD. V lost 3 bases to trimming and J lost 7 bases, with 16 bases between them. CDR3 size: 15 residues. CDR3 sequence reads: CAISDYRPSGNEQFF. The CDR3 DNA is TGTGCCATCAGTGATTATAGGCCCTCCGGGAATGAGCAGTTCTTC.

This chain links TRBV10-3 with TRBJ2-5; D is tentatively TRBD1 or TRBD2 (6 bases each). Germline V gene data show CDR1 as ENHRY and CDR2 as SYGVKD. V was clipped by 8 bases and J by 2 bases, with 12 bases between them. This CDR3 region has 13 residues. The CDR3, as DNA: TGTGCCATCCAACAGGGACTGCAAGAGACCCAGTACTTC. It specifies CAIQQGLQETQYF.

The chain recombines TRBV9 with TRBJ2-5, with a tentative D call TRBD2 (6 bases). Germline V gene lookup returns CDR1 SGDLS and CDR2 YYNGEE. V lost 3 bases and J lost 5, with 17 bases in between. The CDR3 has 15 amino acids. CDR3 region: CASSDSTRRAETQYF. In nucleotides, the CDR3 is TGTGCCAGCAGCGATTCGACTAGAAGGGCGGAGACCCAGTACTTC.

The chain recombines TRBV27 with TRBJ1-2; tentatively, D is TRBD1 (5 bases). CDR1 MNHEY and CDR2 SMNVEV come from the germline V gene (reference sequence). The CDR3 is made up of 12 amino acids. V shed 10 bases and J shed 4 bases, with 13 bases lying between them. The CDR3 coding sequence is TGTGCCACCAAGGGGATTGCCTATGGCTACACCTTC. Residues: CATKGIAYGYTF.

This clonotype was observed a few times. The rearrangement links TRBV28 to TRBJ2-7, with D tentatively TRBD1 or TRBD2 (5 bases each). Trimming cost V 2 bases and J 2 bases, with 13 bases left between them. CDR1 and CDR2 from the germline V gene are MDHEN and SYDVKM. The CDR3 contains 15 residues. This CDR3 reads CASSLTFGATYEQYF. The CDR3 coding sequence is TGTGCCAGCAGTTTAACGTTCGGGGCTACCTACGAGCAGTACTTC.

The rearrangement uses TRBV20-1 and TRBJ1-2, with a possible D match to TRBD1 (6 bases). Germline V CDR1 and CDR2: DFQATT, SNEGSKA (reference sequence). Trimming removed 5 bases from V and 5 bases from J, with 12 bases in between. This CDR3 comprises 12 residues. The CDR3 DNA sequence: TGCAGTGCTCTACAAGGGGGGTATGGCTACACCTTC. It codes for CSALQGGYGYTF.

The rearrangement links TRBV4-3 to TRBJ1-1; D remains unclear. V dropped 0 bases and J dropped 0 bases, with 11 bases sitting between them. Per the germline V gene, CDR1 is LGHNA and CDR2 is YSLEER. This CDR3 is 16 amino acids long. The CDR3 loop is CASSQDKSGVNTEAFF. DNA of the CDR3: TGCGCCAGCAGCCAAGACAAGAGTGGGGTGAACACTGAAGCTTTCTTT.

V usage is TRBV24-1 and J usage is TRBJ1-2; the match to TRBD1 covers 7 bases. The CDR3 is made up of 14 amino acids. Germline-derived CDR1 and CDR2 are KGHDR and SFDVKD. V lost 1 base to trimming and J lost 8 bases; unmatched junction nucleotides: 6. The CDR3 here is CATSDLSQGDGYTF. The CDR3 DNA reads as TGTGCCACCAGTGATTTATCCCAGGGGGACGGCTACACCTTC.

Of note for this clonotype: Compared with germline, one end of the junction differs, possibly owing to a read error. V gene TRBV11-2 combines with J gene TRBJ1-2; a possible D gene is TRBD1 (6 bases). This CDR3 comprises 15 residues. CDR1 SGHAT and CDR2 FQNNGV come from the germline V gene. CDR3 DNA sequence: TGTGCCAGCAGCCCCCTACAGGGAGAAGACTATGGCTACACCTTT. Protein sequence: CASSPLQGEDYGYTF.

The chain carries TRBV12-3 or TRBV12-4 and TRBJ1-5; D is undetermined. Trimming took 5 bases from V and 7 from J, leaving 9 bases between them. The CDR3 spans 12 residues. In DNA, the CDR3 is TGTGCCAGCAGTCGGGAAATCCAGCCCCAGCATTTT. Protein: CASSREIQPQHF.

This chain joins TRBV7-2 and TRBJ1-2; TRBD1 matches 7 bases. The germline gives CDR1 SGHTA, CDR2 FQGNSA. CDR3 length: 16 residues. V gave up 8 bases and J gave up 4 bases; unmatched junction bases: 16. CDR3 nucleotide sequence: TGTGCCAGCCGACCCTCTACAGACAGGGTAACCTATGGCTACACCTTC. Its translation: CASRPSTDRVTYGYTF.

As to this clonotype: The germline gene is not matched at one end of the junction; a read error may be the cause. This chain's CDR3 is CSVRRETQYF. The CDR3 DNA reads as TGCAGTGTTAGAAGGGAGACCCAGTACTTC. The J gene is TRBJ2-4, the V gene TRBV20-1; D remains ambiguous. The DNA end lines up better with TRBJ2-5; the J call may be wrong. This CDR3 comprises 10 residues. Germline values: CDR1 DFQATT, CDR2 SNEGSKA (reference sequence).

This clonotype has a handful of counts. The V gene is TRBV20-1, the J gene TRBJ2-3, with 7 bases aligning to TRBD2. Germline CDR1 is DFQATT and CDR2 is SNEGSKA (reference sequence). V shed 2 bases, J shed 13 bases, and the junction held 9 bases outside the gene matches. CDR3 length: 12 residues. The CDR3 sequence: CSARKSGTIEYF. The CDR3, as DNA: TGCAGTGCTAGAAAATCCGGGACTATAGAGTATTTT.